The clone carrying this T cell receptor beta chain has a handful of counts. Assay used: immunoSEQ multiplex PCR; TCRdb lists only in-frame clones, some missing. Of about 300,000 clones listed, approximately 86% are singletons. These data belong to a study of blood T cell repertoires in COVID-19. V lost 5 bases and J 0 bases, leaving 8 bases between the germline ends. The CDR3 length is 14 residues. Germline V gene lookup returns CDR1 SEHNR and CDR2 FQNEAQ (reference sequence). The gene calls are TRBV7-9 and TRBJ1-5, with a weak D call TRBD1 (5 bases). Sequenced: peripheral blood. This TCR derives from a man between 65 and 85 years old with acute or convalescent COVID-19. CDR3 sequence reads: CASSQDSSNQPQHF. The DNA for the CDR3 is TGTGCCAGCAGCCAAGACAGTAGCAATCAGCCCCAGCATTTT.